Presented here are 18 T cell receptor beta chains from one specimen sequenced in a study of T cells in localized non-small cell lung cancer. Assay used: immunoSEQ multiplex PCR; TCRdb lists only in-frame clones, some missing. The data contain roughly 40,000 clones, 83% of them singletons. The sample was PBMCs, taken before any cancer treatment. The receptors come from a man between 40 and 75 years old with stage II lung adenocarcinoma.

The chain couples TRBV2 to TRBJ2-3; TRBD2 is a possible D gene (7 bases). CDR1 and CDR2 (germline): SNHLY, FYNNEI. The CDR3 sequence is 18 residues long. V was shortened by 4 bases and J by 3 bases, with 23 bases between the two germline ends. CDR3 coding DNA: TGTGCCAGCAGTGTCAGTACTAAGGGGGGGACTTTTACAGATACGCAGTATTTT. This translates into CASSVSTKGGTFTDTQYF.

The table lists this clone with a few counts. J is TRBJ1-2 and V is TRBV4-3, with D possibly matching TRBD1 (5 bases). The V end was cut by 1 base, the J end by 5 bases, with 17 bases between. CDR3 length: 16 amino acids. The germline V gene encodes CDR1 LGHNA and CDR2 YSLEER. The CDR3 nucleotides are TGCGCCAGCAGCCAAGTGGGAGGGGCGGGGAGGTATGGCTACACCTTC. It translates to CASSQVGGAGRYGYTF.

The CDR3: CASSMGTTSSYEQYF. The DNA of the CDR3 is TGTGCCAGTAGTATGGGGACTACCAGCTCCTACGAGCAGTACTTC. The chain carries TRBV19 and TRBJ2-7, with 7 bases identical to TRBD2. This CDR3 is built from 15 residues. Germline V CDR1 and CDR2: LNHDA, SQIVND (reference sequence). V lost 3 bases and J lost 0; bases outside the gene matches: 5.

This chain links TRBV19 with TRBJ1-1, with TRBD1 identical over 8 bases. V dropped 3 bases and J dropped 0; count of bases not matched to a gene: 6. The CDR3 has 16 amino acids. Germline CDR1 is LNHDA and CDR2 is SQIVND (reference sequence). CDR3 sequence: CASSILSTGVNTEAFF. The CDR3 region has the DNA TGTGCCAGTAGTATCTTATCGACAGGGGTGAACACTGAAGCTTTCTTT.

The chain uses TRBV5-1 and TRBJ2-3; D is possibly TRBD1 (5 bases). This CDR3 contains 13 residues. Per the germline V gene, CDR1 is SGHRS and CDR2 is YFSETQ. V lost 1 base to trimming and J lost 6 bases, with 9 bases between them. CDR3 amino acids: CASSLWGSDTQYF. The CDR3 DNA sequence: TGCGCCAGCAGCTTGTGGGGCTCGGATACGCAGTATTTT.

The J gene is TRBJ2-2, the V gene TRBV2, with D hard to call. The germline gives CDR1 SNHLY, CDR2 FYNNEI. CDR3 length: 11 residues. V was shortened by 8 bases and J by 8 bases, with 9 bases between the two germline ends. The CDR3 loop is CASGRQGELFF. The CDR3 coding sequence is TGTGCCAGCGGCCGGCAGGGGGAGCTGTTTTTT.

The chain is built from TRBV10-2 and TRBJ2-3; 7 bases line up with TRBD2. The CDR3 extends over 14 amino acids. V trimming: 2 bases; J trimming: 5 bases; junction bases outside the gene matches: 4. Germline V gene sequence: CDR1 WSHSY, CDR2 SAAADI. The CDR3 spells CASSEGGDGDTQYF. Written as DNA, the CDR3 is TGCGCCAGCAGTGAGGGGGGGGACGGAGATACGCAGTATTTT.

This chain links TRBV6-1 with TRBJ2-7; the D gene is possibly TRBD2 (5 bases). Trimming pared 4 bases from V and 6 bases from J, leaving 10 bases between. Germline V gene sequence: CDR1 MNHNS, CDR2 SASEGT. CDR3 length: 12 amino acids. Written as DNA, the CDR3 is TGTGCCAGCAGTGTAGCCCGGGGCGAGCAGTACTTC. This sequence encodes CASSVARGEQYF.

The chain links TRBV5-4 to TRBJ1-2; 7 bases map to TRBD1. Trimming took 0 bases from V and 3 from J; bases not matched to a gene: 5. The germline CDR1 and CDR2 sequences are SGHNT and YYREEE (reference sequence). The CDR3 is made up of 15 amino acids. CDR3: CASSLGDRVDYGYTF. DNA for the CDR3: TGTGCCAGCAGCTTGGGAGACAGGGTTGACTATGGCTACACCTTC.

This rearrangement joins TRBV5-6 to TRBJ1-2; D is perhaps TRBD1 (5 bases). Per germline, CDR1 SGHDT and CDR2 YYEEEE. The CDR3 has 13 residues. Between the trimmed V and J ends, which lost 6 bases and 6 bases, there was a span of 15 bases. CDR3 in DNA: TGTGCCAGCACCCCGTTCGGGGGGAATGGCTACACCTTC. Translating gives CASTPFGGNGYTF.

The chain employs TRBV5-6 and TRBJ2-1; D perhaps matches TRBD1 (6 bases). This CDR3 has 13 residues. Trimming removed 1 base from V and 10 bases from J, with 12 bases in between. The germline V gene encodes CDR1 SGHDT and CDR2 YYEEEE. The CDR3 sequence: CASSLFRGWEQFF. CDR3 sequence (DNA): TGTGCCAGCAGCTTGTTCAGGGGCTGGGAGCAGTTCTTC.

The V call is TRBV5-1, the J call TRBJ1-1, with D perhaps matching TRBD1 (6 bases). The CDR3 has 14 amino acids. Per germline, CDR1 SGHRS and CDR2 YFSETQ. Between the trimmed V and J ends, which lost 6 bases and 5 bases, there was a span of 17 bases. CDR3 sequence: CASKSTTGRTEAFF. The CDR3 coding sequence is TGCGCCAGCAAATCTACCACAGGGAGGACTGAAGCTTTCTTT.

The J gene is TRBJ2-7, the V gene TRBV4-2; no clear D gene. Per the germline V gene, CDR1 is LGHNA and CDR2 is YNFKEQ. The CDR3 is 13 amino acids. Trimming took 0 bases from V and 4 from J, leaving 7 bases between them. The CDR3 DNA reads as TGTGCCAGCAGCCAAGAAAAGGGTTACGAGCAGTACTTC. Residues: CASSQEKGYEQYF.

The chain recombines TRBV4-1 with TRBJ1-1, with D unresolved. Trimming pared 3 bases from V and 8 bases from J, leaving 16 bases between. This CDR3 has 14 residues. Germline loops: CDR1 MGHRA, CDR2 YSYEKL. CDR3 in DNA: TGCGCCAGCAGCCACCTATCTCGCCGTAACGAAGCTTTCTTT. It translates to CASSHLSRRNEAFF.

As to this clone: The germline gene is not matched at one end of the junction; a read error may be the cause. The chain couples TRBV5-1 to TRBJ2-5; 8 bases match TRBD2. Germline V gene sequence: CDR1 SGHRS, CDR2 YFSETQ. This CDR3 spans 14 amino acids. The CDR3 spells CASTLGLDGETQYF. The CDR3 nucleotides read TGCGCCAGCACCTTGGGACTAGACGGGGAGACCCAGTACTTC.

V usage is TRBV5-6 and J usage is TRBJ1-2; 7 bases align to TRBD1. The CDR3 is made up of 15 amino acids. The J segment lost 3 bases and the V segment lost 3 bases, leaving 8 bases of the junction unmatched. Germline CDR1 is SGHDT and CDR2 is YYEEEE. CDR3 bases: TGTGCCAGCAGCTCAAGGGACAGAAGCGACTATGGCTACACCTTC. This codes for CASSSRDRSDYGYTF.

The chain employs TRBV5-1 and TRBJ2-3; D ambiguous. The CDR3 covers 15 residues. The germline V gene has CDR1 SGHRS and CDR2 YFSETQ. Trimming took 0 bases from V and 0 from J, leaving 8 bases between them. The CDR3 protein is CASSLDTPSTDTQYF. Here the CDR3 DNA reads TGCGCCAGCAGCTTGGACACACCGAGCACAGATACGCAGTATTTT. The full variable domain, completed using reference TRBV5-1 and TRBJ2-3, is KAGVTQTPRYLIKTRGQQVTLSCSPISGHRSVSWYQQTPGQGLQFLFEYFSETQRNKGNFPGRFSGRQFSNSRSEMNVSTLELGDSALYLCASSLDTPSTDTQYFGPGTRLTVL.

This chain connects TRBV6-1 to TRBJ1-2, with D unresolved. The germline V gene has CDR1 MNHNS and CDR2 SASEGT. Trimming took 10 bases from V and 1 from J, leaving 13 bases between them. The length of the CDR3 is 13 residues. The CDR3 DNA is TGTGCCACCGTGGAGCTACATAACTATGGCTACACCTTC. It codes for CATVELHNYGYTF.